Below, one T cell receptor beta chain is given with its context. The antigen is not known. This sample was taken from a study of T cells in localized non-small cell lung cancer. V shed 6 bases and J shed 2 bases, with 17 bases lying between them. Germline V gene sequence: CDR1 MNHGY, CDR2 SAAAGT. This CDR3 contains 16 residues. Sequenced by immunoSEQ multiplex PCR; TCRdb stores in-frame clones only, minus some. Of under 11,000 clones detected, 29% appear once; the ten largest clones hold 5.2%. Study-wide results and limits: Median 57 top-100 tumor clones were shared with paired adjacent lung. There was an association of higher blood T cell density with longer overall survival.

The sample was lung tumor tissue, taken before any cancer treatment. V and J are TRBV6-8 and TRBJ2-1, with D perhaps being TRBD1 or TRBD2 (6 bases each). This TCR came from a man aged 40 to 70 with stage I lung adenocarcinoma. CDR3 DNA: TGTGCCAGCAGCCACACCCGGGGGCCGCCCTACAATGAGCAGTTCTTC. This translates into CASSHTRGPPYNEQFF.